Following are 3 T cell receptor beta chains from one sample sequenced in a study of T cell repertoires in cytomegalovirus infection. TCRdb recomputed calls from the reads with MiXCR, one row per CDR3 protein. The sample has 150,000 to 200,000 distinct CDR3 sequences, about an eighth seen once; the top ten hold 20% to 30%. Input material: PBMCs. The receptors shown here come from a human donor in good health (CMV status not recorded). Some clones in this sample may be carry-over from other donors' samples.

A note on this clonotype: Just one base apart from a much larger clone, this may be a read error. Given the absence of the conserved phenylalanine or tryptophan at the CDR3 end, a read error is likely. The V and J genes are TRBV28 and TRBJ1-5, with D hard to call. Germline values: CDR1 MDHEN, CDR2 SYDVKM. V lost 3 bases, J lost 0 bases, and 15 bases lay in between. The CDR3 consists of 17 residues. CDR3 loop: CASSFAGFLNSNQPQHI. Here the CDR3 DNA reads TGTGCCAGCAGTTTCGCGGGATTCCTAAATAGCAATCAGCCCCAGCATATT.

This clonotype was observed many times. The gene calls are TRBV28 and TRBJ1-6; TRBD1 agrees at 10 bases. Germline values: CDR1 MDHEN, CDR2 SYDVKM. The J segment lost 14 bases and the V segment lost 4 bases, leaving 17 bases of the junction unmatched. This CDR3 region has 17 residues. Written as DNA, the CDR3 is TGTGCCAGCAGTTCCCTCGGACAGGGGGAGTTTAAGTTAACCCTCCACTTT. It yields the protein CASSSLGQGEFKLTLHF.

This clonotype has ten or more counts. The chain recombines TRBV7-2 with TRBJ1-1, with D unclear. Germline values: CDR1 SGHTA, CDR2 FQGNSA. The length of the CDR3 is 12 residues. Trimming stripped 3 bases from V and 7 bases from J, with 9 bases between. In DNA form, the CDR3 reads TGTGCCAGCAGCTTGAGGAGAGATGAAGCTTTCTTT. It is translated as CASSLRRDEAFF.